The subject of this entry is one TCR delta chain. The sample comes from a study of gamma-delta T cells after stem cell transplantation. TCRdb re-called the RT-PCR reads with CATT. The table lists approximately 1,500 delta-chain clones, roughly 9.4% of them singletons. The J segment lost 0 bases and the V segment lost 0 bases, leaving 7 bases of the junction unmatched. CDR1 and CDR2 from the germline V gene are GEAIGNYY and EKD. The CDR3 loop spans 17 amino acids. The sequence was collected from a human donor. It is not recorded whose cells these are; they may come from a transplant donor. This chain connects TRDV2 to TRDJ1, with 9 bases fitting TRDD3. Sequenced material: gamma-delta T cells. Here the CDR3 reads CACDTLVLGDDTDKLIF. CDR3 bases: TGTGCCTGTGACACCCTTGTACTGGGGGACGACACCGATAAACTCATCTTT.